This T cell receptor beta chain was sequenced in a study of blood T cell repertoires in COVID-19. Study in general: Samples taken during acute and convalescent COVID-19 were collected in the United States, Italy and Spain.

Germline lookup yields CDR1 SGHAT and CDR2 FQNNGV. Trimming removed 7 bases at V and 0 bases at J, with 19 bases between. The CDR3 consists of 17 residues. The sample holds one count of this clone. Methods used by the authors: How many nucleated cells were present was estimated from reference gene primer amplification. Repertoires were generated with immunoSEQ multiplex PCR, while TCRdb's copy carries only in-frame clones and drops some. That table is the source of V, J and clone size, and D and trimming were worked out from the DNA. The sample includes approximately 50,000 clones, 90% of them seen just once.

The TCR was taken from a human donor in a cohort sampled during active COVID-19. Sequencing input: peripheral blood. This rearrangement joins TRBV11-2 to TRBJ1-3; D is uncertain. This CDR3 is CASTTIRGANSGNTIYF. The CDR3 DNA follows: TGTGCCAGCACCACAATCCGGGGAGCAAACTCTGGAAACACCATATATTTT.